This T cell receptor (beta chain) was profiled in a study of T cells in Graves' hyperthyroidism and ophthalmopathy. In this sample, this clonotype turned up many times. Its antigen is unidentified. Amplified TCR beta CDR3 regions derived from RNA transcripts. First-round RT-PCR targeting the TCR CDR3 was performed with the HTBI primer set. TCRdb passed the multiplex PCR reads through MiXCR, listing each CDR3 protein once. The table shows 450,000 to 700,000 distinct CDR3 sequences, with approximately 44% occurring only once. V was pared by 3 bases and J by 7 bases, with 14 bases between. The CDR3 contains 15 residues. CDR1 is SGDLS, CDR2 YYNGEE, per germline. Study-wide results and caveats: The model anticipated ophthalmopathy a median approximately 6.5 months pre-onset. From stable hyperthyroidism, ophthalmopathy was separated by a 13 V-J model.

Uncontrolled infection, other autoimmune disease, pregnancy or lactation disqualified patients from enrolment. Together with thyroid ultrasound, orbital computed tomography, serum thyroxine and TRAb, clinical symptoms were used for diagnoses. The sequenced material came from peripheral blood or thyroid tissue (not recorded which). The chain carries TRBV9 and TRBJ1-6; D is ambiguous. This sequence was found in an adult woman with Graves' disease, either hyperthyroidism or ophthalmopathy (not recorded which). CDR3: CASSATSAPNSPLHF. CDR3 in DNA: TGTGCCAGCAGCGCCACCTCGGCCCCAAATTCACCCCTCCACTTT.